These T cell receptor beta chains were read from a single sample in a study of liver allograft versus peripheral blood T cells. TCRdb ran MiXCR on the reads and lists one entry per CDR3 protein. The sample includes about 15,000 distinct CDR3 sequences, roughly 20% of them seen just once. Source of these receptors: a human patient who had a liver transplant. Some T cells may be provided by the graft donor. Both conserved end residues are part of each CDR3. The order of the fields is D gene, J gene, CDR3 length, clone size, V gene, CDR3 DNA, CDR3 protein. D genes are given only for firm matches. Clone size is not always given. Where it is, it says once, few, many or a class for expanded clones.

TRBD1 | TRBJ1-4 | 14 | NA | TRBV18 | TGTGCCAGCTCACAAGGACAGGGTGGGGAAAAACTGTTTTTT | CASSQGQGGEKLFF
NA | TRBJ2-7 | 12 | many | TRBV18 | TGTGCCAGCTCAACCGGAACATACGAGCAGTACTTC | CASSTGTYEQYF
TRBD1 | TRBJ1-4 | 17 | few | TRBV6-5 | TGTGCCAGCAGTTTCAGGACAGGCGGGGGACATAATGAAAAACTGTTTTTT | CASSFRTGGGHNEKLFF
NA | TRBJ1-1 | 13 | few | TRBV10-1 | TGCGCCAGCAGTGAGAACAGGGCCGGGAGGGCTTTCTTT | CASSENRAGRAFF
NA | TRBJ1-1 | 15 | medium-sized | TRBV19 | TGTGCCAGTAGTACCCAGGGAGGAGGGAACACTGAAGCTTTCTTT | CASSTQGGGNTEAFF
NA | TRBJ1-1 | 14 | medium-sized | TRBV27 | TGTGCCAGCAGTTACAGGTCAATGAACACTGAAGCTTTCTTT | CASSYRSMNTEAFF
TRBD1 | TRBJ2-1 | 15 | few | TRBV6-6 | TGTGCCAGCAGCTCACAGGGGGGATCCTACAATGAGCAGTTCTTC | CASSSQGGSYNEQFF
TRBD2 | TRBJ2-1 | 15 | few | TRBV19 | TGTGCCAGTAGTACACTAGCGGGGGGGCCGGGTGAGCAGTTCTTC | CASSTLAGGPGEQFF
NA | TRBJ1-1 | 13 | medium-sized | TRBV6-6 | TGTGCCAGCAGCCCTCGGGCGGCCACTGAAGCTTTCTTT | CASSPRAATEAFF
TRBD1 | TRBJ2-7 | 14 | few | TRBV11-2 | TGTGCCAGCAGCCCTCGGACAGGGAGCGACGAGCAGTACTTC | CASSPRTGSDEQYF
NA | TRBJ1-1 | 14 | few | TRBV6-5 | TGTGCCAGCAGTGCCCACCTCATCGGAAGGGAAGCTTTCTTT | CASSAHLIGREAFF
NA | TRBJ1-2 | 13 | medium-sized | TRBV18 | TGTGCCAGCTCACTTGACAGAGACTATGGCTACACCTTC | CASSLDRDYGYTF
TRBD1 | TRBJ1-2 | 16 | NA | TRBV14 | TGTGCCAGCAGCCCCCCTCGACAGGGCCTTCTGGACGGCTACACCTTC | CASSPPRQGLLDGYTF
TRBD1 | TRBJ1-2 | 11 | NA | TRBV20-1 | TGCAGTGCTCTTCAGGGGGGCGGCTACACCTTC | CSALQGGGYTF
TRBD1 | TRBJ1-1 | 15 | medium-sized | TRBV18 | TGTGCCAGCTCACCGACGACAGGGGGGGACACTGAAGCTTTCTTT | CASSPTTGGDTEAFF
NA | TRBJ2-6 | 15 | medium-sized | TRBV5-6 | TGTGCCAGCAGCTTGGGGGTGTCAGGGGCCAACGTCCTGACTTTC | CASSLGVSGANVLTF
NA | TRBJ1-1 | 12 | NA | TRBV20-1 | TGCAGTGCGTGGGTCCGGGAAACTGAAGCTTTCTTT | CSAWVRETEAFF
TRBD1 | TRBJ1-2 | 17 | medium-sized | TRBV6-1 | TGTGCCAGCAGTGAAGCGTGGACAGGGGATCCCTGGGACGGCTACACCTTC | CASSEAWTGDPWDGYTF
NA | TRBJ2-5 | 11 | few | TRBV18 | TGTGCCAGCAGGCGAGGGGGGACCCAGTACTTC | CASRRGGTQYF
NA | TRBJ1-1 | 14 | medium-sized | TRBV6-6 | TGTGCCAGCAGTTACAAAAAGGGAAGTACTGAAGCTTTCTTT | CASSYKKGSTEAFF
NA | TRBJ2-1 | 14 | NA | TRBV12-3/TRBV12-4 | TGTGCCAGCAGACGTAGCGGCGCGTACAATGAGCAGTTCTTC | CASRRSGAYNEQFF
NA | TRBJ1-2 | 13 | medium-sized | TRBV6-5 | TGTGCCAGCAGTTACTATTCGGCGGATGGCTACACCTTC | CASSYYSADGYTF
NA | TRBJ1-2 | 13 | many | TRBV7-2 | TGTGCCAGCAGCTTAGAGGCAGGGGTCGGCTACACCTTC | CASSLEAGVGYTF
NA | TRBJ2-7 | 13 | NA | TRBV30 | TGTGCCTGGAGTGTGTCGGTGACCTACGAGCAGTACTTC | CAWSVSVTYEQYF
NA | TRBJ1-4 | 13 | medium-sized | TRBV29-1 | TGCAGCGTCCTAGAGGCAACTAATGAAAAACTGTTTTTT | CSVLEATNEKLFF
NA | TRBJ2-1 | 14 | many | TRBV18 | TGTGCCAGCTCACCAATGGCAGGGAGAGATGAGCAGTTCTTC | CASSPMAGRDEQFF
NA | TRBJ1-5 | 15 | few | TRBV19 | TGTGCCAGTGGAGGGGGGGGAAACCGGAATCAGCCCCAGCATTTT | CASGGGGNRNQPQHF
TRBD1 | TRBJ1-1 | 16 | medium-sized | TRBV10-3 | TGTGCCATCAGTGACCCTCCAAGACAGGGGAACACTGAAGCTTTCTTT | CAISDPPRQGNTEAFF
TRBD1 | TRBJ1-2 | 14 | few | TRBV20-1 | TGCAGTGCCCTGGACAGGAGGGGTACCTTAGGCTACACCTTC | CSALDRRGTLGYTF
NA | TRBJ2-7 | 12 | few | TRBV6-6 | TGTGCCAGCAGTTACAGGGCACACGAGCAGTACTTC | CASSYRAHEQYF
NA | TRBJ2-7 | 12 | few | TRBV29-1 | TGCAGCGCCTCCCCAGGGGAGCACGAGCAGTACTTC | CSASPGEHEQYF
NA | TRBJ1-3 | 15 | few | TRBV20-1 | TGCAGTGCTAGAGATCTGTTGCCATCTGGAAACACCATATATTTT | CSARDLLPSGNTIYF
NA | TRBJ1-3 | 10 | NA | TRBV6-6 | TGTGCCAGCGGCCTGAACACCATATATTTT | CASGLNTIYF
NA | TRBJ2-1 | 15 | many | TRBV6-6 | TGTGCCAGCAGTTACAAAGGGCAGGGGACGAATGAGCAGTTCTTC | CASSYKGQGTNEQFF
NA | TRBJ1-6 | 14 | NA | TRBV12-3/TRBV12-4 | TGTGCCAGCAGTCCTGGGGAGGGATGGTCACCCCTCCACTTT | CASSPGEGWSPLHF
NA | TRBJ1-3 | 15 | few | TRBV12-3/TRBV12-4 | TGTGCCAGCAACCTCAGGGAAAGGGAAGGAAACACCATATATTTT | CASNLREREGNTIYF
TRBD1 | TRBJ1-2 | 12 | few | TRBV7-9 | TGTGCCAGCAGCTTAGAACAGGGGAGCTACACCTTC | CASSLEQGSYTF
NA | TRBJ1-5 | 14 | few | TRBV12-3/TRBV12-4 | TGTGCCAGCAGTTTGGGTCAGATCCGACAGCCCCAGCATTTT | CASSLGQIRQPQHF
NA | TRBJ1-1 | 14 | medium-sized | TRBV29-1 | TGCAGCGTTGAAGGGGGGGGGTACGACACTGAAGCTTTCTTT | CSVEGGGYDTEAFF
NA | TRBJ1-4 | 14 | few | TRBV30 | TGTGCCTGCTCAAAGCAGGTCCGAGGTGAAAAACTGTTTTTT | CACSKQVRGEKLFF
NA | TRBJ1-5 | 15 | NA | TRBV12-3/TRBV12-4 | TGTGCCAGCAGCCCCGAGGGGATCGGTTATCAGCCCCAGCATTTT | CASSPEGIGYQPQHF
NA | TRBJ1-6 | 14 | many | TRBV9 | TGTGCCAGCAGCGTAGGGGCAGGGGTATCACCCCTCCACTTT | CASSVGAGVSPLHF
NA | TRBJ2-7 | 13 | NA | TRBV20-1 | TGCAGTGCAACTTGGACGGTAGCCTACGAGCAGTACTTC | CSATWTVAYEQYF
NA | TRBJ1-1 | 15 | few | TRBV27 | TGTGCCAGCAGTTTACCGGGGGGACTTTTAAAAGAAGCTTTCTTT | CASSLPGGLLKEAFF
NA | TRBJ2-2 | 14 | few | TRBV18 | TGTGCCAGCTCACCACTCTCTAACACCGGGGAGCTGTTTTTT | CASSPLSNTGELFF
NA | TRBJ2-1 | 15 | NA | TRBV10-3 | TGTGCCACCGCAGCTTCGGTGGGGGTGGACAATGAGCAGTTCTTC | CATAASVGVDNEQFF
NA | TRBJ1-5 | 17 | few | TRBV30 | TGTGCCTGGAGCCCGGACAGTTTCGAGTATAGCAATCAGCCCCAGCATTTT | CAWSPDSFEYSNQPQHF